Listed here is a single TCR beta chain. These data belong to a study of T cell responses to AZD1222 COVID-19 vaccine. Data came from immunoSEQ multiplex PCR; TCRdb stores just in-frame clones and leaves some out. The sample contains roughly 100,000 clones, 89% of which appear only once. From germline, CDR1 is LGHDT and CDR2 YNNKEL (reference sequence). The CDR3 consists of 15 residues. V was clipped by 5 bases and J by 0 bases, with 11 bases between them. Combined were second doses at about 4 or about 12 weeks. The sequencing here drew on peripheral blood, taken 28 days after the second AZD1222 dose. The chain carries TRBV3-1 (or the pseudogene TRBV3-2) and TRBJ2-1, with D unclear. This TCR came from an adult who received the AZD1222 COVID-19 vaccine. The CDR3 reads CASSSTEDSYNEQFF. CDR3 bases: TGTGCCAGCAGCTCAACTGAGGACTCCTACAATGAGCAGTTCTTC.